This T cell receptor beta chain was sequenced during a study of T cells after yellow fever vaccination. Study information: Researchers used SMART-Seq v4 Ultra Low Input to prepare fractions that had low cell numbers.

TCR cDNA, made by 5'RACE template switching, carried an added universal primer site and UMIs. One entry per CDR3 protein, called by TCRdb with MiXCR from the 5' RACE reads. Here the sample spans about 580,000 distinct CDR3 sequences, less than 20% being singletons. Trimming took off 5 bases at V and 5 bases at J, with 13 bases between the two ends. Germline values: CDR1 LNHNV, CDR2 YYDKDF (reference sequence). The CDR3 totals 14 residues. Study-wide findings and caveats: At approximately 96% for CD4 and almost 90% for CD8, most primary-vaccination clones showed up again after the booster. One caveat is that FACS-sorted repertoires could contain abundant clonotypes contaminating from the bulk population.

A remark on this clonotype: What it recognizes is unknown.

The sequenced sample was PBMCs, obtained about 5 days after the first yellow fever vaccination. The clonotype comes from a young man who received the YFV17D yellow fever vaccine. The V and J genes are TRBV15 and TRBJ1-5; possible D gene TRBD1, 5 bases. CDR3 sequence: CATSGLGPYQPQHF. The CDR3 nucleotides read TGTGCCACCAGCGGCCTGGGACCTTATCAGCCCCAGCATTTT.